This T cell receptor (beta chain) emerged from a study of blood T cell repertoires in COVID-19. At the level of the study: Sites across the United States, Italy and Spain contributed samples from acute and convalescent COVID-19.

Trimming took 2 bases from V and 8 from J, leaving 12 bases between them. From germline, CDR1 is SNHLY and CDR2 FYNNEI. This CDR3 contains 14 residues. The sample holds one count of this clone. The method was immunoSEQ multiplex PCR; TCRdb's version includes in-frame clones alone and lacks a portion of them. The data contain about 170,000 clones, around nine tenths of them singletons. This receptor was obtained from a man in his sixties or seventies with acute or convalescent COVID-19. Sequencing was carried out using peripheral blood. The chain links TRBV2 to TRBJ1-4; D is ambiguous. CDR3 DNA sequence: TGTGCCAGCAGTGAATTGGGAGTCCGAGAAAAACTGTTTTTT. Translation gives CASSELGVREKLFF. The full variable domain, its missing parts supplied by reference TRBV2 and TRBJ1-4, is EPEVTQTPSHQVTQMGQEVILRCVPISNHLYFYWYRQILGQKVEFLVSFYNNEISEKSEIFDDQFSVERPDGSNFTLKIRSTKLEDSAMYFCASSELGVREKLFFGSGTQLSVL.